This T cell receptor beta chain appears in the sequencing data of a study of T cell repertoires in cytomegalovirus infection. About the research overall: From public TCR beta signatures came an indication of both CMV infection and matching HLA type.

Germline CDR1 MNHEY, CDR2 SMNVEV (reference sequence). V dropped 3 bases and J dropped 5; count of bases not matched to a gene: 7. The CDR3 is 16 amino acids. Study findings and constraints: Public TCR beta family frequency separated CMV-and-HLA carriers, including in an independent cohort.

This clonotype turned up a few times. Its antigen remains unidentified. MiXCR, run by TCRdb on the reads, gives a single entry per CDR3 protein. The table has 200,000 or so distinct CDR3 sequences, approximately 28% seen once; the top ten hold just over 30%. This chain links TRBV27 with TRBJ2-3, with TRBD1 identical over 11 bases. The receptor was isolated from a human donor in good health (CMV status not recorded). Some clones in this sample may be carry-over from other donors' samples. The sample comprised PBMCs. The CDR3 bases are TGTGCCAGCAGTTTTCCTCGGACAGGGGGCGAAGATACGCAGTATTTT. Protein: CASSFPRTGGEDTQYF.